This T cell receptor (beta chain) was found in a study of shared clonotypes between healthy human individuals. The repertoire was sequenced with immunoSEQ multiplex PCR; TCRdb's copy has only in-frame clones and lacks some. The profile covers 1 million to 1.3 million clones, with around 78% appearing a single time and under 0.8% taken by the ten largest. The origin of this receptor is a man between 18 and 35 years old in good health. Some clones in this sample may be carry-over from other donors' samples. The sample consisted of memory CD4+ T cells from PBMCs. Noted subset: CD45RA-negative fraction.

The CDR3 reads CASRLRTDMNTEAFF. The DNA of the CDR3 is TGTGCAAGTCGCCTTCGGACAGATATGAACACTGAAGCTTTCTTT. The chain links TRBV12-2 to TRBJ1-1; TRBD1, the D gene given by the table, was not confirmed from the DNA. TRBV12-2 represents a pseudogene. There are 15 residues in the CDR3.